This TCR beta chain was observed in a study of T cells in localized non-small cell lung cancer. Here immunoSEQ multiplex PCR was the method, and the copy in TCRdb shows in-frame clones only, minus some. The data show tens of thousands of clones, with around 94% seen just once and 0.73% held by the top ten. Sample: peripheral blood, taken before any cancer treatment. This TCR was recovered from a woman aged 40-69 years with stage I lung adenocarcinoma.

The CDR3: CASSSQNREGEQFF. CDR3 nucleotides: TGTGCCAGCAGCTCGCAAAACAGGGAGGGTGAGCAGTTCTTC. V and J are TRBV9 and TRBJ2-1, with a tentative D call TRBD2 (7 bases). The CDR3 runs 14 residues. The germline gives CDR1 SGDLS, CDR2 YYNGEE. Trimming left V 4 bases short and J 9 bases short, with 17 bases between.